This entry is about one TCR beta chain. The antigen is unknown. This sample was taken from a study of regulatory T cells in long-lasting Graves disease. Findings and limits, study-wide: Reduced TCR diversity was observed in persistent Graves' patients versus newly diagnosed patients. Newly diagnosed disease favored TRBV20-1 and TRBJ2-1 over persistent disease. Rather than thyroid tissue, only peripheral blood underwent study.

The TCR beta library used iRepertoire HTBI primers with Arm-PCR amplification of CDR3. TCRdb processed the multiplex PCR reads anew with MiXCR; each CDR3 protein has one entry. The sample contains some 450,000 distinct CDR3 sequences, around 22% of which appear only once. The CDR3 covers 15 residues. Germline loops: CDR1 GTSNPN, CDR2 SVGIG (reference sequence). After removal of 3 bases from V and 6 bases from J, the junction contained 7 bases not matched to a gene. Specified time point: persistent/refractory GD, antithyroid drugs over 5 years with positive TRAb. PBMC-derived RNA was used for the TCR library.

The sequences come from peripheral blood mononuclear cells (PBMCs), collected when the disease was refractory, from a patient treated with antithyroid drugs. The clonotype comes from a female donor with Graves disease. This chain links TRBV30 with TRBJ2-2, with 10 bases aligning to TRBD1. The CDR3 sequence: CAWRLGTGAAGELFF. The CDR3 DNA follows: TGTGCCTGGAGGCTCGGGACAGGGGCCGCCGGGGAGCTGTTTTTT.